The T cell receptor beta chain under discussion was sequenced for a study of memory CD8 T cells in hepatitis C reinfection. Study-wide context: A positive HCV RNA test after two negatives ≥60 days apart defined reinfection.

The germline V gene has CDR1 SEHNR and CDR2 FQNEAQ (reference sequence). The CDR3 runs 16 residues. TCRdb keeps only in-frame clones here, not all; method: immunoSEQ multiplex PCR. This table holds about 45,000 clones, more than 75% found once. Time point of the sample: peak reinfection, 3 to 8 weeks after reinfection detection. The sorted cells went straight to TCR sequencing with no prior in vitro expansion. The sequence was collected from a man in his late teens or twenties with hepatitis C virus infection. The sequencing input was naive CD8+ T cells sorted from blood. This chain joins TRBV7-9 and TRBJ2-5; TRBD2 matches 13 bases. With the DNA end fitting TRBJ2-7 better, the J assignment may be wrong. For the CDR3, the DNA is TGTGCCAGCAGCTCCCAGACTAGCGGGAGGCCCTACGAGCAGTACTTC. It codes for CASSSQTSGRPYEQYF.